Each of the 12 T cell receptor beta chains below was sequenced from the same sample in a study of blood T cell repertoires in COVID-19. TCRdb's copy holds only in-frame clones and misses some; the assay was immunoSEQ multiplex PCR. This table has under 200,000 clones, approximately 80% appearing once. The sequencing input was peripheral blood. The receptor set was obtained from a man between 65 and 79 years old who had recovered from COVID-19.

V gene TRBV19 combines with J gene TRBJ2-1, with 8 bases aligning to TRBD2. V dropped 3 bases and J dropped 10; count of bases not matched to a gene: 11. The germline V gene has CDR1 LNHDA and CDR2 SQIVND (reference sequence). This CDR3 is built from 15 residues. The CDR3 reads CASSISGTSRAEQFF. DNA for the CDR3: TGTGCCAGTAGTATTAGCGGGACCAGCCGGGCAGAGCAGTTCTTC.

Worth noting for this clone: The sample has other DNA sequences that encode this CDR3 too. The chain combines TRBV3-1 (or the pseudogene TRBV3-2) with TRBJ2-7; the D gene is possibly TRBD1 (5 bases). Germline V gives CDR1 LGHDT, CDR2 YNNKEL (reference sequence). The CDR3 totals 12 residues. The germline V and J ends were trimmed by 4 bases and 4 bases, with 8 bases remaining between them. This chain's CDR3 is CASSPGSYEQYF. In nucleotides, the CDR3 is TGTGCCAGCAGCCCAGGGTCGTACGAGCAGTACTTC.

This clone was counted only a few times. This chain connects TRBV10-1 to TRBJ2-2, with 7 positions matching TRBD2. CDR3 size: 12 residues. The J segment lost 6 bases and the V segment lost 10 bases, leaving 5 bases of the junction unmatched. The germline CDR1 and CDR2 sequences are WNHNN and SYGVQD (reference sequence). The CDR3 sequence is CATQTSSGELFF. CDR3 DNA: TGCGCCACCCAGACTAGCTCCGGGGAGCTGTTTTTT.

The V call is TRBV5-1, the J call TRBJ2-3; 7 bases map to TRBD2. V shed 5 bases, J shed 1 base, and the junction held 4 bases outside the gene matches. The CDR3 length is 14 residues. The V gene's germline CDR1 is SGHRS and CDR2 YFSETQ. The CDR3: CASRVLAGTDTQYF. In nucleotides, the CDR3 is TGCGCCAGCAGGGTGCTAGCGGGCACAGATACGCAGTATTTT.

This clone was recorded only once. V is TRBV6-6 and J is TRBJ1-6, with D perhaps TRBD1 (6 bases). Looked up from germline, CDR1 is MNHNY and CDR2 is SVGAGI (reference sequence). The CDR3 runs 15 residues. V lost 2 bases to trimming and J lost 6 bases, with 11 bases between them. This chain's CDR3 is CASSYEQGTNSPLHF. For the CDR3, the DNA is TGTGCCAGCAGTTACGAACAGGGCACTAATTCACCCCTCCACTTT.

The V call is TRBV7-2, the J call TRBJ2-3, with TRBD2 matching 8 bases. CDR3 length: 15 amino acids. The germline gives CDR1 SGHTA, CDR2 FQGNSA. V gave up 7 bases and J gave up 2 bases; unmatched junction bases: 8. CDR3 DNA sequence: TGTGCCAGCACCTTGAGCGGGAGCGCCACAGATACGCAGTATTTT. Protein product: CASTLSGSATDTQYF.

The genes are TRBV19 and TRBJ1-2, with 10 bases matching TRBD1. With 6 bases clipped from V and 1 base from J, the junction kept 5 bases outside the gene matches. The CDR3 extends over 15 amino acids. From germline, CDR1 is LNHDA and CDR2 SQIVND (reference sequence). CDR3 residues: CASRSGTGDNYGYTF. The CDR3 bases are TGTGCCAGTAGATCCGGGACAGGGGATAACTATGGCTACACCTTC.

This clone showed up just a few times. This chain uses TRBV6-1 with TRBJ2-5; TRBD2 agrees at 9 bases. The trim removed 4 bases at V and 1 base at J, leaving 7 bases unmatched. CDR1 MNHNS and CDR2 SASEGT come from the germline V gene. This CDR3 has 16 amino acids. This chain's CDR3 is CASSGGRALGQETQYF. CDR3 coding DNA: TGTGCCAGCAGTGGCGGGAGGGCCCTAGGCCAAGAGACCCAGTACTTC.

V and J are TRBV7-2 and TRBJ2-7; 8 bases line up with TRBD2. This CDR3 has 14 residues. Germline trimming cut 4 bases from V and 7 bases from J; bases unmatched to any gene: 9. Germline V gene data show CDR1 as SGHTA and CDR2 as FQGNSA. In nucleotides, the CDR3 is TGTGCCAGCAGCTCCGGGACTAGACTGCTAGAGCAGTACTTC. Translation: CASSSGTRLLEQYF.

This chain links TRBV7-6 with TRBJ2-6; the D gene is possibly TRBD2 (5 bases). V lost 2 bases, J lost 11 bases, and 22 bases lay in between. The germline V gene encodes CDR1 SGHVS and CDR2 FNYEAQ. This CDR3 contains 17 residues. CDR3 coding DNA: TGTGCCAGCAGCTTAATGGTGAGCCGGACTTTTGAGGACGTCCTGACTTTC. It yields the protein CASSLMVSRTFEDVLTF. Full variable domain (outside the CDR3, taken from reference TRBV7-6 and TRBJ2-6): GAGVSQSPRYKVTKRGQDVALRCDPISGHVSLYWYRQALGQGPEFLTYFNYEAQQDKSGLPNDRFSAERPEGSISTLTIQRTEQRDSAMYRCASSLMVSRTFEDVLTFGAGSRLTVL.

Comment on this clone: The germline gene is not matched at one end of the junction; a read error may be the cause. Additional DNA sequences in this sample encode the identical CDR3. The gene calls are TRBV5-1 and TRBJ2-1; D possibly corresponds to TRBD1 (6 bases). This CDR3 is 12 amino acids long. Germline values: CDR1 SGHRS, CDR2 YFSETQ. The CDR3 is CASSLGDNEQFF. The CDR3 DNA reads TGCGCCAGCAGCTTGGGGGACAACGAGCAGTTCTTC.

The rearrangement joins TRBV5-1 to TRBJ2-5; possibly TRBD2 for D (5 bases). V was cut by 3 bases and J by 4 bases, with 13 bases left in between. Germline lookup yields CDR1 SGHRS and CDR2 YFSETQ. This CDR3 is built from 14 residues. The CDR3 loop reads CASSSPSGGETQYF. The CDR3 DNA is TGCGCCAGCAGCTCCCCGAGCGGAGGAGAGACCCAGTACTTC.